The rows below give T cell receptor beta chains drawn from one sample of a study of cytomegalovirus exposure and HLA in healthy donors. TCRdb's copy holds only in-frame clones and misses some; the assay was immunoSEQ multiplex PCR. Among more than 200,000 clones listed, over 75% were seen once. The sample was PBMCs. All receptors come from a man aged 18 to 29 in good health and CMV-seronegative. CDR3s include the opening cysteine and the closing phenylalanine or tryptophan. D genes are given only for firm matches. A row's size may be missing; if present it is once, few, many or a size class.

D,J,V,size,CDR3,DNA
TRBD1,TRBJ2-7,TRBV7-7,.,CASSLGQGTTYEQYF,TGTGCTAGCAGCTTGGGACAGGGGACAACCTACGAGCAGTACTTC
.,TRBJ2-1,TRBV12-5,.,CASGLAERDEQFF,TGTGCTAGTGGTTTGGCAGAACGGGATGAGCAGTTCTTC
TRBD2,TRBJ2-1,TRBV11-2,.,CASSLLSGGFYNEQFF,TGTGCCAGCAGCTTACTCAGCGGGGGATTCTACAATGAGCAGTTCTTC
TRBD1,TRBJ1-5,TRBV7-2,once,CASSSGQPNQPQHF,TGTGCCAGCAGCTCGGGACAGCCCAATCAGCCCCAGCATTTT
.,TRBJ2-7,TRBV27,once,CATGGGDEQYF,TGTGCCACGGGCGGGGGCGACGAGCAGTACTTC
TRBD2,TRBJ2-1,TRBV27,.,CASSPLVAGGYNEQFF,TGTGCCAGCAGCCCGCTGGTAGCGGGAGGGTACAATGAGCAGTTCTTC
.,TRBJ2-5,TRBV18,.,CASSPSGTEMEGQYF,TGTGCCAGCTCACCATCGGGGACTGAAATGGAGGGCCAGTACTTC
.,TRBJ1-1,TRBV19,.,CASSITRGRTYPYTEAFF,TGTGCCAGTAGTATTACCAGGGGCCGGACGTACCCCTACACTGAAGCTTTCTTT
TRBD2,TRBJ2-3,TRBV11-3,.,CASSLRLAGVDTQYF,TGTGCCAGCAGCCTCAGACTAGCGGGGGTGGATACGCAGTATTTT
.,TRBJ1-2,TRBV7-2,.,CASSPTGNYGYTF,TGTGCCAGCAGCCCGACAGGTAACTATGGCTACACCTTC
.,TRBJ2-7,TRBV18,.,CASSPSSGSYEQYF,TGTGCCAGCTCACCGTCTTCAGGGTCGTACGAGCAGTACTTC
.,TRBJ2-1,TRBV5-4,.,CASSLARTGDNEQFF,TGTGCCAGCAGCTTGGCCCGGACTGGAGACAATGAGCAGTTCTTC